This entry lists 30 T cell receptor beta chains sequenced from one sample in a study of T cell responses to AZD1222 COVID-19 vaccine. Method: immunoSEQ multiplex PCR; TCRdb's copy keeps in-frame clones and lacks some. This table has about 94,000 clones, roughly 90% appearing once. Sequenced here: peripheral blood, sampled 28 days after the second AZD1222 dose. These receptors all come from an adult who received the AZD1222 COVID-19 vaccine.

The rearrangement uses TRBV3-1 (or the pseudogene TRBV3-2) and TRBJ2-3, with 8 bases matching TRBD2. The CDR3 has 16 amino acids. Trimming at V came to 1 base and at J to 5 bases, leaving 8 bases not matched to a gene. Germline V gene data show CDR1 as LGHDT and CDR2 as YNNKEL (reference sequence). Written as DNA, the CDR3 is TGTGCCAGCAGCCAAGGGACTAGCAGCATGAGAGATACGCAGTATTTT. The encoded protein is CASSQGTSSMRDTQYF.

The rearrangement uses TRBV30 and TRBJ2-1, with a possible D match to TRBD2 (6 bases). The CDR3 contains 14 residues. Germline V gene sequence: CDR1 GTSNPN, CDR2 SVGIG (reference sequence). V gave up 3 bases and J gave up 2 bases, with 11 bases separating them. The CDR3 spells CAWSAGLAYNEQFF. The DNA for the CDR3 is TGTGCCTGGAGCGCGGGACTGGCCTACAATGAGCAGTTCTTC.

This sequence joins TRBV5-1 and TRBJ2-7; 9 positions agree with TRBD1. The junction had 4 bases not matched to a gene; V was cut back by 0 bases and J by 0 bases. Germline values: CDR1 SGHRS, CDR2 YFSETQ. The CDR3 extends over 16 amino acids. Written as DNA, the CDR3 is TGCGCCAGCAGCTTGGATAAGACAGGGGGCTCCTACGAGCAGTACTTC. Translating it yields CASSLDKTGGSYEQYF.

The CDR3 DNA reads TGTGCCAGCAGCTCTACAGGGTTAGGCTTTAATGGCTACACCTTC. Amino acids: CASSSTGLGFNGYTF. V usage is TRBV7-2 and J usage is TRBJ1-2, with a tentative D call TRBD1 (6 bases). This CDR3 has 15 amino acids. V dropped 4 bases and J dropped 6 bases, with 18 bases sitting between them. The V gene's germline CDR1 is SGHTA and CDR2 FQGNSA.

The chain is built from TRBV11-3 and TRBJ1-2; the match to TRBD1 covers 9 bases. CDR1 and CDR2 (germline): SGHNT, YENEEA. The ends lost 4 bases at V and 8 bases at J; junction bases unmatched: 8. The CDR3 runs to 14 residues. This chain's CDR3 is CASSSYRGLRGYTF. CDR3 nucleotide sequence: TGTGCCAGCAGCTCATACAGGGGGCTGAGGGGCTACACCTTC. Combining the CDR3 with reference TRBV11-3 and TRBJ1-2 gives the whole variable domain EAGVVQSPRYKIIEKKQPVAFWCNPISGHNTLYWYLQNLGQGPELLIRYENEEAVDDSQLPKDRFSAERLKGVDSTLKIQPAELGDSAVYLCASSSYRGLRGYTFGSGTRLTVV.

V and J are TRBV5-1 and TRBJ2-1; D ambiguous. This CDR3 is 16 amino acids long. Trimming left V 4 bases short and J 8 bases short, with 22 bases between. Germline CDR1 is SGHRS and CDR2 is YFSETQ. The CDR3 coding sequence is TGCGCCAGCAGCCCCCGCCGTGTAGGGCCTTTGGATGAGCAGTTCTTC. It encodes CASSPRRVGPLDEQFF.

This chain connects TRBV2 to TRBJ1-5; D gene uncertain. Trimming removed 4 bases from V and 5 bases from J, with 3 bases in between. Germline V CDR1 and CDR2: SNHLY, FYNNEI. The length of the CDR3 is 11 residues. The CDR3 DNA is TGTGCCAGCAGTGCAGATCAGCCCCAGCATTTT. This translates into CASSADQPQHF.

In DNA form, the CDR3 reads TGTGCCAGCCATCGAGGGGCCTACACCGGAAACACCATATATTTT. Translation gives CASHRGAYTGNTIYF. V and J are TRBV6-6 and TRBJ1-3; tentative D call: TRBD1 (5 bases). Trimming cost V 8 bases and J 4 bases, with 18 bases left between them. CDR1 is MNHNY, CDR2 SVGAGI, per germline (reference sequence). The CDR3 runs 15 residues.

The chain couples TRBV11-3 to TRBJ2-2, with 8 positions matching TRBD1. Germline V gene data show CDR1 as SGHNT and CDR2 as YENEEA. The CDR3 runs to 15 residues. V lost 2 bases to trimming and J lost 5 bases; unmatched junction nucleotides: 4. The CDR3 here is CASSLQGARTGELFF. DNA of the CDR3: TGTGCCAGCAGCTTACAGGGGGCGCGTACCGGGGAGCTGTTTTTT.

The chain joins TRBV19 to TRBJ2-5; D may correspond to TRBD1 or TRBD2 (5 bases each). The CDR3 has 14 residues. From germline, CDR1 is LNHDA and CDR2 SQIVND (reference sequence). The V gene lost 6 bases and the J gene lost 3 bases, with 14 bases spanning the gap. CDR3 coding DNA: TGTGCCAGTAGGCCCTGGGACGAAGAAGAGACCCAGTACTTC. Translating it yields CASRPWDEEETQYF.

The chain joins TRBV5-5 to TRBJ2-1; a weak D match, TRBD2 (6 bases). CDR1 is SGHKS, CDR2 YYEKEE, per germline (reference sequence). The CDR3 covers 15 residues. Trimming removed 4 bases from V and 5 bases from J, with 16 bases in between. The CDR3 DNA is TGTGCCAGCAGCGCCCCCGGGACTCACAACAATGAGCAGTTCTTC. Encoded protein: CASSAPGTHNNEQFF.

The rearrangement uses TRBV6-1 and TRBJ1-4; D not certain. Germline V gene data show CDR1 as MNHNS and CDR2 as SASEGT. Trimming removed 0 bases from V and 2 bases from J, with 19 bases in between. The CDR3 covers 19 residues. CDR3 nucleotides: TGTGCCAGCAGTGAAGCTTACTGGACGCAGTTCGGGACTAATGAAAAACTGTTTTTT. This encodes CASSEAYWTQFGTNEKLFF.

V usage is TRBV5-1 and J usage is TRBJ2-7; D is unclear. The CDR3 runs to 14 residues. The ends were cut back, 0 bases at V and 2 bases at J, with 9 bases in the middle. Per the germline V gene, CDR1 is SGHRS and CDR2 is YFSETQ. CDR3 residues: CASSLAAATYEQYF. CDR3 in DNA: TGCGCCAGCAGCTTGGCCGCGGCTACCTACGAGCAGTACTTC.

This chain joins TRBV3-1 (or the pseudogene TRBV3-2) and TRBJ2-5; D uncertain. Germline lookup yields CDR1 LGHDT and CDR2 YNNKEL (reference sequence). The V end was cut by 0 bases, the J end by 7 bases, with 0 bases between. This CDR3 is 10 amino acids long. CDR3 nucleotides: TGTGCCAGCAGCCAAGAGACCCAGTACTTC. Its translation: CASSQETQYF.

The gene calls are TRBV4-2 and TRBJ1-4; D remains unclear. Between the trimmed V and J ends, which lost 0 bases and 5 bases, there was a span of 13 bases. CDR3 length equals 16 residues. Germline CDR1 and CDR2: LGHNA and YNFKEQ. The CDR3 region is CASSQEGWPSNEKLFF. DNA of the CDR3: TGTGCCAGCAGCCAAGAGGGGTGGCCGTCAAATGAAAAACTGTTTTTT.

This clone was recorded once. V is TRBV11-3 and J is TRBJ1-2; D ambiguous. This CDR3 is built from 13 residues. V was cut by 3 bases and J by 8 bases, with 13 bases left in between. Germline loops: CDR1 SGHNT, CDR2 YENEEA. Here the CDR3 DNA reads TGTGCCAGCAGCTTTGGCCCCCCGGGGGGCTACACCTTC. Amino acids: CASSFGPPGGYTF. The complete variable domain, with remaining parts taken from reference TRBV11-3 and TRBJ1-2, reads EAGVVQSPRYKIIEKKQPVAFWCNPISGHNTLYWYLQNLGQGPELLIRYENEEAVDDSQLPKDRFSAERLKGVDSTLKIQPAELGDSAVYLCASSFGPPGGYTFGSGTRLTVV.

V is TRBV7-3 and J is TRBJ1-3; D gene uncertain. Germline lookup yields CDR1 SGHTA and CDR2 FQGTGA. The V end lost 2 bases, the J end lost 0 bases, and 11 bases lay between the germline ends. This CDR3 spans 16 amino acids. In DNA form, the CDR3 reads TGTGCCAGCAGCTTATCCGGGAGAAGCTCTGGAAACACCATATATTTT. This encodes CASSLSGRSSGNTIYF.

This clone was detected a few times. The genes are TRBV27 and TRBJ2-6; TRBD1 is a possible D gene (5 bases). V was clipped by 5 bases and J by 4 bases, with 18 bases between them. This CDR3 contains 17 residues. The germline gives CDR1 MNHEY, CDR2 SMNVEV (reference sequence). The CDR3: CASSPQTVSSGANVLTF. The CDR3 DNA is TGTGCCAGCAGTCCTCAGACAGTATCCTCCGGGGCCAACGTCCTGACTTTC.

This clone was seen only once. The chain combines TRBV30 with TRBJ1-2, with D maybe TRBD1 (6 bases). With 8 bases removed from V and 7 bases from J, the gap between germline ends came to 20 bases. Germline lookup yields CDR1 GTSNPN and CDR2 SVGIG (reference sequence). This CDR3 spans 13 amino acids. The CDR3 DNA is TGTGCCAAAGACGGGGGGCGCGGGATTGGCTACACCTTC. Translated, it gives CAKDGGRGIGYTF.

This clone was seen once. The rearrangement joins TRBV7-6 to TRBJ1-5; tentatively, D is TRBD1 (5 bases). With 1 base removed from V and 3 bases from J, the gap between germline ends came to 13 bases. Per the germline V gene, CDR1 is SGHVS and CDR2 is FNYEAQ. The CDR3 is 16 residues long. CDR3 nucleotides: TGTGCCAGCAGCTTAGGGGGGGGTTCCGCCAATCAGCCCCAGCATTTT. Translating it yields CASSLGGGSANQPQHF.

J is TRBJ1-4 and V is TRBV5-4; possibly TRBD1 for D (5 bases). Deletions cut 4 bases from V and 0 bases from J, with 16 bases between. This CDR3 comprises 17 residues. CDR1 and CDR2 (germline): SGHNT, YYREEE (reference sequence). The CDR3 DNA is TGTGCCAGCAGCCCTCTTCCAGGGCCTGCAACTAATGAAAAACTGTTTTTT. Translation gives CASSPLPGPATNEKLFF.

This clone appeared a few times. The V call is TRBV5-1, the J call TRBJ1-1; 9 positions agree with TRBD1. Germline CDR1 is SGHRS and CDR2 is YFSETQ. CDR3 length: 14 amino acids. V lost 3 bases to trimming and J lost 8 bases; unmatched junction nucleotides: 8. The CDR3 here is CASSWSGQGFEAFF. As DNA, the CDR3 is TGCGCCAGCAGCTGGTCGGGACAGGGCTTCGAAGCTTTCTTT.

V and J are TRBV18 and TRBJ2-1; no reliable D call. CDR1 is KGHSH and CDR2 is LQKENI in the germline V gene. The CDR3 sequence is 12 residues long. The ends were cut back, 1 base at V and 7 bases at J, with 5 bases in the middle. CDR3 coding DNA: TGTGCCAGCTCACCACGAACGAATGAGCAGTTCTTC. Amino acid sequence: CASSPRTNEQFF.

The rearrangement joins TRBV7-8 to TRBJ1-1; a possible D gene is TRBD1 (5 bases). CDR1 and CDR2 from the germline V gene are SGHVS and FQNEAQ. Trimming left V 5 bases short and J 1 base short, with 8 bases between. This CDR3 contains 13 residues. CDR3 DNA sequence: TGTGCCAGCAGCACGGGACGGAACACTGAAGCTTTCTTT. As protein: CASSTGRNTEAFF. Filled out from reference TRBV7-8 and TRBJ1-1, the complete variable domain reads GAGVSQSPRYKVAKRGQDVALRCDPISGHVSLFWYQQALGQGPEFLTYFQNEAQLDKSGLPSDRFFAERPEGSVSTLKIQRTQQEDSAVYLCASSTGRNTEAFFGQGTRLTVV.

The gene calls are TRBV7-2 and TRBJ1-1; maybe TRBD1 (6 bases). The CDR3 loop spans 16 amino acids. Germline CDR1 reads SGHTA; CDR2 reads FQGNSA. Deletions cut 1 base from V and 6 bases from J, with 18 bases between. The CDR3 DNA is TGTGCCAGCAGCTTAGGGAGCCTGGGGGCAAGCGCTGAAGCTTTCTTT. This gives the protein CASSLGSLGASAEAFF.

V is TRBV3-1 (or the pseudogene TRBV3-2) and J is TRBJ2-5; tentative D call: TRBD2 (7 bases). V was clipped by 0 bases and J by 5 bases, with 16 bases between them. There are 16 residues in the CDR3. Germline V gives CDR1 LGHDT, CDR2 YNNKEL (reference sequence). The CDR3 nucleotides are TGTGCCAGCAGCCAAGATCTATCGGGGGGCGGGGAGACCCAGTACTTC. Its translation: CASSQDLSGGGETQYF.

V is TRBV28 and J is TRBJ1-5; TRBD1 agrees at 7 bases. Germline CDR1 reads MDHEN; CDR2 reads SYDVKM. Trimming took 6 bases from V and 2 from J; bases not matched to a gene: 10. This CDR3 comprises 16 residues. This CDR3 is CASSPGTAGRNQPQHF. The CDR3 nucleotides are TGTGCCAGCAGCCCCGGGACAGCCGGCCGCAATCAGCCCCAGCATTTT.

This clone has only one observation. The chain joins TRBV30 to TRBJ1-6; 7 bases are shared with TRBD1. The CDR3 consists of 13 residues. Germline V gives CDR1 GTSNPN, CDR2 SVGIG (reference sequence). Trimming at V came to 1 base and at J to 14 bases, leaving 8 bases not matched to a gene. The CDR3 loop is CAWSEDRSASLHF. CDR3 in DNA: TGTGCCTGGAGTGAGGACAGGTCAGCATCCCTCCACTTT.

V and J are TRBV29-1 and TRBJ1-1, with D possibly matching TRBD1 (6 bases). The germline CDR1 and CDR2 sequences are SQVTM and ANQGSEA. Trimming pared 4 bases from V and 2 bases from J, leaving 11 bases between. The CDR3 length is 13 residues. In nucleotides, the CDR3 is TGCAGCGTTGGGACAGAGGATAACACTGAAGCTTTCTTT. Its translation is CSVGTEDNTEAFF.

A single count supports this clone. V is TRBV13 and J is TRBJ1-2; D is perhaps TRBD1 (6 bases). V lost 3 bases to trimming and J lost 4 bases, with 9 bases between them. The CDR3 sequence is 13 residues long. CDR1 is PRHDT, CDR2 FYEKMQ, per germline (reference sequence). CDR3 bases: TGTGCCAGCAGCTTGGGACAAGCCTATGGCTACACCTTC. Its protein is CASSLGQAYGYTF.